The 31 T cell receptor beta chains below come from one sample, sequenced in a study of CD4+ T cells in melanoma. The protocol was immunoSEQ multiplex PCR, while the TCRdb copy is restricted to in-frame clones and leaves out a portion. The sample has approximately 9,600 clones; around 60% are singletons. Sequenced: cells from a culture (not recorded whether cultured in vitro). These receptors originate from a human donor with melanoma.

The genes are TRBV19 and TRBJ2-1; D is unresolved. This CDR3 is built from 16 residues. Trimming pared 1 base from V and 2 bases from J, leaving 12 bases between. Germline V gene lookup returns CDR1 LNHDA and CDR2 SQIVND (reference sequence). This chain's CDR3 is CASSIVVSLPYNEQFF. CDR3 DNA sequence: TGTGCCAGTAGTATAGTAGTCTCACTCCCCTACAATGAGCAGTTCTTC.

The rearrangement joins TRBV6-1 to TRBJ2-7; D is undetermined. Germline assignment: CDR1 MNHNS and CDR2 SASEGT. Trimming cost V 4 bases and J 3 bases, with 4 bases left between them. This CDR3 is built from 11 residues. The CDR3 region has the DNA TGTGCCAGCAGTGGATACTACGAGCAGTACTTC. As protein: CASSGYYEQYF.

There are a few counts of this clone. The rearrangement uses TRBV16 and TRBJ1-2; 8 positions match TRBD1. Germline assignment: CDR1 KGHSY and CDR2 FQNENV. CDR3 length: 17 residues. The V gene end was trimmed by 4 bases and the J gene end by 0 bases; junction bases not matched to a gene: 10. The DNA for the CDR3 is TGTGCCAGCAGCCGAGCTAGGGGGACAGGCACTAACTATGGCTACACCTTC. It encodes CASSRARGTGTNYGYTF.

CDR3 region: CASSQGKGEPWNSPLHF. CDR3 nucleotide sequence: TGCGCCAGCAGCCAAGGGAAAGGGGAACCATGGAATTCACCCCTCCACTTT. J is TRBJ1-6 and V is TRBV4-1, with D perhaps matching TRBD1 (5 bases). The germline V gene has CDR1 MGHRA and CDR2 YSYEKL. The CDR3 spans 17 residues. Trimming removed 1 base at V and 7 bases at J, with 17 bases between.

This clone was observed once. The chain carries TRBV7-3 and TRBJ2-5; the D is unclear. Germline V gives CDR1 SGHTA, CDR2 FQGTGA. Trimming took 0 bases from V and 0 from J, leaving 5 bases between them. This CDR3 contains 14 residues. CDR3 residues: CASSLTPDQETQYF. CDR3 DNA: TGTGCCAGCAGCTTAACTCCAGACCAAGAGACCCAGTACTTC.

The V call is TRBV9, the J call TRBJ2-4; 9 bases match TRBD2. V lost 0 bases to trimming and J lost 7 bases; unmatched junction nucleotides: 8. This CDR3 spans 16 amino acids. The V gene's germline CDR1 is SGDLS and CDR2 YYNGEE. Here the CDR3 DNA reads TGTGCCAGCAGCGTAGGCGGGGGGGGGCTCGCCAACATTCAGTACTTC. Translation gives CASSVGGGGLANIQYF.

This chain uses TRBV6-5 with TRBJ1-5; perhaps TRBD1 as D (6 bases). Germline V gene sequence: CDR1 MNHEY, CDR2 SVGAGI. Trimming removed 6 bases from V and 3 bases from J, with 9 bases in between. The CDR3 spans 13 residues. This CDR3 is CASRDSYNQPQHF. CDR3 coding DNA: TGTGCCAGCAGGGACAGTTACAATCAGCCCCAGCATTTT.

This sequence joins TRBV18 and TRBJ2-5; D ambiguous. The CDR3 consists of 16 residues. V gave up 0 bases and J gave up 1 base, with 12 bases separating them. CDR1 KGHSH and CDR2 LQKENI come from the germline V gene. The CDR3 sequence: CASSPPLGRSQETQYF. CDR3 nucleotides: TGTGCCAGCTCACCACCCCTCGGCAGATCCCAAGAGACCCAGTACTTC.

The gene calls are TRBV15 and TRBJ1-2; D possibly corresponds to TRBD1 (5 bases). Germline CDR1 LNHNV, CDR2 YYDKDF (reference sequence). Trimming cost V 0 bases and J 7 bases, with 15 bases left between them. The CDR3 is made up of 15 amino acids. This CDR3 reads CATSRDRAEAGGYTF. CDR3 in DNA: TGTGCCACCAGCAGAGACAGGGCGGAGGCGGGTGGCTACACCTTC. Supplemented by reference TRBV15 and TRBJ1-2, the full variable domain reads DAMVIQNPRYQVTQFGKPVTLSCSQTLNHNVMYWYQQKSSQAPKLLFHYYDKDFNNEADTPDNFQSRRPNTSFCFLDIRSPGLGDTAMYLCATSRDRAEAGGYTFGSGTRLTVV.

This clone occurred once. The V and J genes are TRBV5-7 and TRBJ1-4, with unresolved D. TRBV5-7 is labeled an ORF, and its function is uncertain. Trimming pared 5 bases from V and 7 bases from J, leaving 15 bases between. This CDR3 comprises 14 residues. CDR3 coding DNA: TGTGCCAGCAGATATGACCTTGCGATTGAAAAACTGTTTTTT. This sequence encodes CASRYDLAIEKLFF.

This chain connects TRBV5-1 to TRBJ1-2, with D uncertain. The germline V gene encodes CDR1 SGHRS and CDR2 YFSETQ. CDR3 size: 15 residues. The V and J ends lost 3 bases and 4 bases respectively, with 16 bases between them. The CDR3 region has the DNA TGCGCCAGCAGCTCCCTGGACGGGGAGAGCTATGGCTACACCTTC. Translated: CASSSLDGESYGYTF.

In DNA form, the CDR3 reads TGTGCCGTCCTTGGGACAGGGACAGATACGCAGTATTTT. The encoded protein is CAVLGTGTDTQYF. The chain combines TRBV10-3 with TRBJ2-3, with 9 nucleotides matching TRBD1. Germline V gives CDR1 ENHRY, CDR2 SYGVKD. CDR3 length: 13 residues. Germline trimming cut 11 bases from V and 3 bases from J; bases unmatched to any gene: 6.

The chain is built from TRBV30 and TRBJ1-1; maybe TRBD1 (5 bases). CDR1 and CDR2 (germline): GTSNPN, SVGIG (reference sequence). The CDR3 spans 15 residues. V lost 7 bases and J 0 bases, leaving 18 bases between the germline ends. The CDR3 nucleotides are TGTGCCTCCCATCATCGGGGACTCATGAACACTGAAGCTTTCTTT. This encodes CASHHRGLMNTEAFF.

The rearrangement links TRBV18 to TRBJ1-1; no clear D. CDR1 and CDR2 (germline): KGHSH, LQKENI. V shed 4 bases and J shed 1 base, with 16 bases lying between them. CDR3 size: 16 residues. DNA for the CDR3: TGTGCCAGCTCACAGGGATCGCCTTTGTCGAACACTGAAGCTTTCTTT. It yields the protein CASSQGSPLSNTEAFF. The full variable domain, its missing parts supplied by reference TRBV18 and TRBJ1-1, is NAGVMQNPRHLVRRRGQEARLRCSPMKGHSHVYWYRQLPEEGLKFMVYLQKENIIDESGMPKERFSAEFPKEGPSILRIQQVVRGDSAAYFCASSQGSPLSNTEAFFGQGTRLTVV.

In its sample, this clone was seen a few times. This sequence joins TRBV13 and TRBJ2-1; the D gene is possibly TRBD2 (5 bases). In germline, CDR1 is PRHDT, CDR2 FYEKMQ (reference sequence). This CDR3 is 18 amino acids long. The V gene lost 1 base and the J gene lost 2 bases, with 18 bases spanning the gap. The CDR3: CASSLDPSVFGAYNEQFF. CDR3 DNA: TGTGCCAGCAGCTTAGACCCCTCCGTATTCGGGGCCTACAATGAGCAGTTCTTC. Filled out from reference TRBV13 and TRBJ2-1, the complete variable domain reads AAGVIQSPRHLIKEKRETATLKCYPIPRHDTVYWYQQGPGQDPQFLISFYEKMQSDKGSIPDRFSAQQFSDYHSELNMSSLELGDSALYFCASSLDPSVFGAYNEQFFGPGTRLTVL.

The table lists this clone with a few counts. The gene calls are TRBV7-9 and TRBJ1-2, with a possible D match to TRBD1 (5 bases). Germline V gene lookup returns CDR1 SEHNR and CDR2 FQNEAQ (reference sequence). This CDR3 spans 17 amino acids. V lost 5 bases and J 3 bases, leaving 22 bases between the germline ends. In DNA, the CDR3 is TGTGCCAGCAGCCGACGGAGTTGGCAGGGCTCTGACTATGGCTACACCTTC. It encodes CASSRRSWQGSDYGYTF.

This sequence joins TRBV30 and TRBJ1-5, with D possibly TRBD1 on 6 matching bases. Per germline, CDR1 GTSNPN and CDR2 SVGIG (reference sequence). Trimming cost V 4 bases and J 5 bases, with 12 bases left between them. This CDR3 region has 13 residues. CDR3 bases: TGTGCCTGGACTGGGACACACGATCAGCCCCAGCATTTT. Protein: CAWTGTHDQPQHF.

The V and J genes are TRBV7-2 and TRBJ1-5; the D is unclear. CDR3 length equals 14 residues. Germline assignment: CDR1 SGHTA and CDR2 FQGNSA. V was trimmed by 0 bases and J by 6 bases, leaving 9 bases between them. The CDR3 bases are TGTGCCAGCAGCTTAGCTCTGGGCTCTCAGCCCCAGCATTTT. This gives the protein CASSLALGSQPQHF.

The CDR3, as DNA: TGTGCCAGCAGCGTGGCTGGGGGCTCCTACAATGAGCAGTTCTTC. Its translation: CASSVAGGSYNEQFF. This chain links TRBV9 with TRBJ2-1; D is perhaps TRBD1 or TRBD2 (5 bases each). Trimming stripped 2 bases from V and 0 bases from J, with 9 bases between. The CDR3 is made up of 15 amino acids. Germline V CDR1 and CDR2: SGDLS, YYNGEE.

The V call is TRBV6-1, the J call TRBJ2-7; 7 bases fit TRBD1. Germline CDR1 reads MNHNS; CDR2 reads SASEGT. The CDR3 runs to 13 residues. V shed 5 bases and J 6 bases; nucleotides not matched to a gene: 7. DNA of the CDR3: TGTGCCAGCAGTCTCCACCACAGGGGCGAGCAGTACTTC. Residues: CASSLHHRGEQYF.

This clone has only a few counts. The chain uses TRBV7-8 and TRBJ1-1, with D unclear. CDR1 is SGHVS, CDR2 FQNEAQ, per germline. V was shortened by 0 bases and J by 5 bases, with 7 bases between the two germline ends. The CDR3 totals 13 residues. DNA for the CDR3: TGTGCCAGCAGCTTAGCGGGGATTACTGAAGCTTTCTTT. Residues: CASSLAGITEAFF.

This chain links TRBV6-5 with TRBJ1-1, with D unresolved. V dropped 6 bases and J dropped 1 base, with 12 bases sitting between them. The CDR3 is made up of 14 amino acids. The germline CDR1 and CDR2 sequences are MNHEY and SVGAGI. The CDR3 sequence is CASRNRGENTEAFF. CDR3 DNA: TGTGCCAGCAGGAATCGTGGGGAGAACACTGAAGCTTTCTTT.

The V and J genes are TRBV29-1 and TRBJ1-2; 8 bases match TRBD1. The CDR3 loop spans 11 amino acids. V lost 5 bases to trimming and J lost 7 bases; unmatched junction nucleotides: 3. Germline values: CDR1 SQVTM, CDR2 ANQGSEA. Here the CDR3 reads CSVQGAAGYTF. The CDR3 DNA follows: TGCAGCGTTCAGGGGGCCGCTGGCTACACCTTC.

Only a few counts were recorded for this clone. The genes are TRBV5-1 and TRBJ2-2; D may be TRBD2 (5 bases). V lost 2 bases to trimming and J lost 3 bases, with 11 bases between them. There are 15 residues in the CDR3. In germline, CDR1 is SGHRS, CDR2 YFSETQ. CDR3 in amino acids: CASSFSGGHTGELFF. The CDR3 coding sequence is TGCGCCAGCAGCTTCTCTGGAGGCCACACCGGGGAGCTGTTTTTT. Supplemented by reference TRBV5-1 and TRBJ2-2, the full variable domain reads KAGVTQTPRYLIKTRGQQVTLSCSPISGHRSVSWYQQTPGQGLQFLFEYFSETQRNKGNFPGRFSGRQFSNSRSEMNVSTLELGDSALYLCASSFSGGHTGELFFGEGSRLTVL.

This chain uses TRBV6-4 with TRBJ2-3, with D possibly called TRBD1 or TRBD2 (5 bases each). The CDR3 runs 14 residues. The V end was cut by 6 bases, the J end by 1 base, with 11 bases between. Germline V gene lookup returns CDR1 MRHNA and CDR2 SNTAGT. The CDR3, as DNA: TGTGCCAGCAGCCGGGACGGCGGCACAGATACGCAGTATTTT. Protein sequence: CASSRDGGTDTQYF.

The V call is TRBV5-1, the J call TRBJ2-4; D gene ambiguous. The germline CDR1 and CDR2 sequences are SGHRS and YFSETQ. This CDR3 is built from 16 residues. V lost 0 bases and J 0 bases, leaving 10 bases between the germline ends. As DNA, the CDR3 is TGCGCCAGCAGCTTGGATGGCAGGTTAGCCAAAAACATTCAGTACTTC. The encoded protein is CASSLDGRLAKNIQYF.

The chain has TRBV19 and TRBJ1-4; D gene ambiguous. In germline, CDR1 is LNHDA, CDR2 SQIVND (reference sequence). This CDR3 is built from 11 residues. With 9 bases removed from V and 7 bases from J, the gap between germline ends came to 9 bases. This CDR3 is CASQIGEKLFF. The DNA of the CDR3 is TGTGCCAGCCAGATAGGTGAAAAACTGTTTTTT.

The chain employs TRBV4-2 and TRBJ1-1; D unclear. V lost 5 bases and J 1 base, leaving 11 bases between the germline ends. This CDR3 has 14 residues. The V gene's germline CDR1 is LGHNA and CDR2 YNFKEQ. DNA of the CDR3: TGTGCCAGCAGCGTAGACACCCGGAACACTGAAGCTTTCTTT. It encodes CASSVDTRNTEAFF.

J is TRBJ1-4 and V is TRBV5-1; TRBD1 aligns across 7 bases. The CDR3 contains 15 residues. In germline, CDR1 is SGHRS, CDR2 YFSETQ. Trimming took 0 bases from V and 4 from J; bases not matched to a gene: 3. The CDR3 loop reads CASSLEGADNEKLFF. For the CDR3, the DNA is TGCGCCAGCAGCTTGGAGGGGGCAGATAATGAAAAACTGTTTTTT.

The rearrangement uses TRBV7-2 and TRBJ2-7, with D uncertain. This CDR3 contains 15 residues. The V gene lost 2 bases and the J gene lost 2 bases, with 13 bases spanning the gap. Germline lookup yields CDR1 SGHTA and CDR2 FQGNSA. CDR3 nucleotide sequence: TGTGCCAGCAGCTTAAACCGGGCTCGGACCTACGAGCAGTACTTC. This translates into CASSLNRARTYEQYF. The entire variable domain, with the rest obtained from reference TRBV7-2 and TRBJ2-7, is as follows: GAGVSQSPSNKVTEKGKDVELRCDPISGHTALYWYRQSLGQGLEFLIYFQGNSAPDKSGLPSDRFSAERTGGSVSTLTIQRTQQEDSAVYLCASSLNRARTYEQYFGPGTRLTVT.

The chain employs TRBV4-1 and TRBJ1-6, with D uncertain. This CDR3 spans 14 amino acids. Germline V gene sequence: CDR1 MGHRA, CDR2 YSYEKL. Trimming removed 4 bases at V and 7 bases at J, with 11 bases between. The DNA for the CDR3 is TGCGCCAGCAGCCGGGCGGCCCCCAATTCACCCCTCCACTTT. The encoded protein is CASSRAAPNSPLHF.